The entry below gives a single T cell receptor beta chain sequence along with its context. These data originate in a study of cytomegalovirus exposure and HLA in healthy donors. With 60 Vbeta and 13 Jbeta primers, the PCR was carried out. The assay was immunoSEQ multiplex PCR, and TCRdb's table has in-frame clones only and misses some. The sample lists some 180,000 clones; 75% to 85% were seen once. Germline CDR1 is SGHVS and CDR2 is FQNEAQ. Trimming removed 5 bases from V and 1 base from J, with 15 bases in between. This CDR3 is 16 amino acids long. The origin of this receptor is a man aged 18 to 29 in good health and CMV-seronegative. The sample was PBMCs. This chain uses TRBV7-8 with TRBJ1-5; D is uncertain. The CDR3 here is CASSTLLFGSNQPQHF. CDR3 coding DNA: TGTGCCAGCAGCACCCTGCTATTCGGGAGCAATCAGCCCCAGCATTTT.